The 21 T cell receptor beta chains below come from one sample, sequenced in a study of blood T cell repertoires in COVID-19. Only in-frame clones appear in the TCRdb table, and some are missing; sequencing was by immunoSEQ multiplex PCR. Of 300,000 to 400,000 clones listed, roughly 90% were seen once; the top ten hold around 3%. The sample was peripheral blood. These receptors all come from a woman between 25 and 40 years old with COVID-19, enrolled during active disease.

V gene TRBV2 combines with J gene TRBJ2-3, with D unresolved. Germline V gene lookup returns CDR1 SNHLY and CDR2 FYNNEI. V lost 6 bases to trimming and J lost 7 bases, with 17 bases between them. The CDR3 is made up of 14 amino acids. This CDR3 reads CASSGDLASNTQYF. In DNA, the CDR3 is TGTGCCAGCAGCGGAGACTTAGCAAGCAATACGCAGTATTTT.

This clone was detected a few times. V and J are TRBV6-6 and TRBJ1-1; D may be TRBD1 (5 bases). Per germline, CDR1 MNHNY and CDR2 SVGAGI (reference sequence). V dropped 7 bases and J dropped 5 bases, with 17 bases sitting between them. CDR3 length equals 14 residues. CDR3 sequence: CASMKVGGVTEAFF. The DNA of the CDR3 is TGTGCCAGCATGAAAGTGGGGGGAGTAACTGAAGCTTTCTTT.

The chain combines TRBV9 with TRBJ1-1, with 9 bases matching TRBD1. V trimming: 3 bases; J trimming: 6 bases; junction bases outside the gene matches: 6. The CDR3 spans 14 residues. Germline CDR1 and CDR2: SGDLS and YYNGEE. This chain's CDR3 is CASSAGQGWAEAFF. As DNA, the CDR3 is TGTGCCAGCAGCGCCGGACAGGGGTGGGCTGAAGCTTTCTTT.

This rearrangement joins TRBV3-1 (or the pseudogene TRBV3-2) to TRBJ2-5; 7 bases map to TRBD1. Germline CDR1 LGHDT, CDR2 YNNKEL (reference sequence). J lost 4 bases, V lost 0 bases, and 5 bases had no gene match. There are 15 residues in the CDR3. This chain's CDR3 is CASSQDFWTGETQYF. The CDR3 nucleotides read TGTGCCAGCAGCCAAGATTTCTGGACAGGAGAGACCCAGTACTTC.

The chain combines TRBV25-1 with TRBJ1-1, with TRBD1 as a possible D gene (6 bases). This CDR3 spans 15 amino acids. Germline V gene lookup returns CDR1 MGHDK and CDR2 SYGVNS. The V gene lost 4 bases and the J gene lost 6 bases, with 18 bases spanning the gap. CDR3 sequence: CASSVTRGWLAEAFF. CDR3 DNA: TGTGCCAGCAGTGTTACCAGGGGCTGGTTAGCTGAAGCTTTCTTT.

The chain employs TRBV7-9 and TRBJ2-2; D might be TRBD1 (6 bases). The CDR3 covers 13 residues. The germline V gene encodes CDR1 SEHNR and CDR2 FQNEAQ (reference sequence). Trimming left V 6 bases short and J 4 bases short, with 9 bases between. The CDR3 protein is CASSTGSTGELFF. In nucleotides, the CDR3 is TGTGCCAGCAGTACAGGGAGCACCGGGGAGCTGTTTTTT.

Only one count was recorded for this clone. V and J are TRBV18 and TRBJ1-2; 7 bases are a match to TRBD1. In germline, CDR1 is KGHSH, CDR2 LQKENI. The CDR3 runs 13 residues. Germline trimming cut 5 bases from V and 5 bases from J; bases unmatched to any gene: 5. CDR3 coding DNA: TGTGCCAGCTCATCAGGGGGGCAATATGGCTACACCTTC. Translating gives CASSSGGQYGYTF.

V usage is TRBV5-4 and J usage is TRBJ2-5; 7 positions agree with TRBD1. The CDR3 has 14 amino acids. Germline CDR1 SGHNT, CDR2 YYREEE (reference sequence). After removal of 7 bases from V and 2 bases from J, the junction contained 8 bases not matched to a gene. In DNA form, the CDR3 reads TGTGCCAGCCTTCTATCGGGACAGCAAGAGACCCAGTACTTC. Residues: CASLLSGQQETQYF.

The J gene is TRBJ1-5, the V gene TRBV6-5; no definite D call. Germline CDR1 and CDR2: MNHEY and SVGAGI. The length of the CDR3 is 13 residues. The V and J ends lost 6 bases and 9 bases respectively, with 15 bases between them. As DNA, the CDR3 is TGTGCCAGCAGCTCTACTCCTTCGCGGCCCCAGCATTTT. Translation: CASSSTPSRPQHF.

The rearrangement joins TRBV11-3 to TRBJ2-7; a possible D gene is TRBD1 (5 bases). The CDR3 consists of 12 residues. The germline gives CDR1 SGHNT, CDR2 YENEEA. V lost 1 base and J 5 bases, leaving 6 bases between the germline ends. This CDR3 reads CASSLAGHEQYF. Here the CDR3 DNA reads TGTGCCAGCAGCTTAGCAGGGCACGAGCAGTACTTC.

The chain couples TRBV11-2 to TRBJ2-5; D is possibly TRBD2 (6 bases). V lost 1 base, J lost 1 base, and 16 bases lay in between. CDR1 is SGHAT and CDR2 is FQNNGV in the germline V gene. CDR3 length equals 17 residues. The CDR3 region is CASSLGVGGRIQETQYF. The CDR3, as DNA: TGTGCCAGCAGCTTAGGGGTCGGGGGACGGATCCAAGAGACCCAGTACTTC.

This chain links TRBV19 with TRBJ1-5; possibly TRBD1 for D (5 bases). The length of the CDR3 is 15 residues. V lost 5 bases to trimming and J lost 0 bases, with 11 bases between them. The germline V gene encodes CDR1 LNHDA and CDR2 SQIVND (reference sequence). CDR3: CASSPQVYSNQPQHF. CDR3 DNA sequence: TGTGCCAGTAGTCCACAGGTCTATAGCAATCAGCCCCAGCATTTT.

The genes are TRBV4-2 and TRBJ1-1, with D hard to call. V lost 0 bases, J lost 4 bases, and 9 bases lay in between. Germline V gives CDR1 LGHNA, CDR2 YNFKEQ. This CDR3 has 14 residues. CDR3 DNA sequence: TGTGCCAGCAGCCAAGATCCAGAGGGCACTGAAGCTTTCTTT. Translation: CASSQDPEGTEAFF.

The CDR3: CASSSPTGQGSHNEQFF. The DNA for the CDR3 is TGTGCCAGCAGCTCCCCTACGGGACAGGGTAGCCACAATGAGCAGTTCTTC. The chain links TRBV7-9 to TRBJ2-1, with TRBD1 matching 9 bases. V lost 4 bases to trimming and J lost 5 bases; unmatched junction nucleotides: 12. Germline values: CDR1 SEHNR, CDR2 FQNEAQ (reference sequence). This CDR3 spans 17 amino acids.

The chain recombines TRBV11-3 with TRBJ2-3; TRBD2 aligns across 10 bases. Losses at the gene ends were 1 base for V and 2 bases for J; bases not matched to a gene: 6. The CDR3 runs to 17 residues. In germline, CDR1 is SGHNT, CDR2 YENEEA. The CDR3 sequence: CASSLGLAGVNTDTQYF. In DNA form, the CDR3 reads TGTGCCAGCAGCTTAGGGCTAGCGGGAGTAAACACAGATACGCAGTATTTT.

The chain employs TRBV24-1 and TRBJ2-3; TRBD1 matches at 7 bases. Germline V gene sequence: CDR1 KGHDR, CDR2 SFDVKD. V lost 3 bases, J lost 2 bases, and 7 bases stayed unmatched. CDR3 length: 16 residues. The CDR3 is CATSDQTGAATDTQYF. Written as DNA, the CDR3 is TGTGCCACCAGTGATCAAACAGGGGCCGCCACAGATACGCAGTATTTT.

V and J are TRBV11-2 and TRBJ1-4; 9 positions match TRBD1. Germline V gene lookup returns CDR1 SGHAT and CDR2 FQNNGV. J gave up 6 bases and V 0 bases, and 8 bases lay outside the gene matches. This CDR3 spans 17 amino acids. The CDR3 bases are TGTGCCAGCAGCTTAGAGGACAGGGGAGTGTCGCATGAAAAACTGTTTTTT. Protein product: CASSLEDRGVSHEKLFF.

This clone was picked up a small number of times. The CDR3 protein is CATSWGQGAEGNQPQHF. CDR3 nucleotide sequence: TGTGCCACCAGTTGGGGACAGGGGGCTGAAGGCAATCAGCCCCAGCATTTT. V gene TRBV15 combines with J gene TRBJ1-5; TRBD1 aligns across 12 bases. V was clipped by 6 bases and J by 2 bases; unmatched bases: 8. Per germline, CDR1 LNHNV and CDR2 YYDKDF (reference sequence). The CDR3 contains 17 residues.

The rearrangement joins TRBV5-1 to TRBJ2-3; D perhaps matches TRBD1 (6 bases). Germline loops: CDR1 SGHRS, CDR2 YFSETQ. The germline V and J ends were trimmed by 7 bases and 4 bases, with 16 bases remaining between them. The CDR3 loop spans 14 amino acids. In nucleotides, the CDR3 is TGCGCCAGCCGGAACGGACAGAATCCAGATACGCAGTATTTT. Translated: CASRNGQNPDTQYF. The full variable domain, completed using reference TRBV5-1 and TRBJ2-3, is KAGVTQTPRYLIKTRGQQVTLSCSPISGHRSVSWYQQTPGQGLQFLFEYFSETQRNKGNFPGRFSGRQFSNSRSEMNVSTLELGDSALYLCASRNGQNPDTQYFGPGTRLTVL.

The chain links TRBV7-9 to TRBJ1-2, with a weak D call TRBD1 (6 bases). Germline CDR1 reads SEHNR; CDR2 reads FQNEAQ (reference sequence). The CDR3 length is 18 residues. V was trimmed by 1 base and J by 4 bases, leaving 22 bases between them. In DNA form, the CDR3 reads TGTGCCAGCAGCTTAGGAAGGGGGTCGGGACGGATGACCTATGGCTACACCTTC. Translated, it gives CASSLGRGSGRMTYGYTF.

The CDR3 loop reads CASGEGLLGHGDTQYF. CDR3 in DNA: TGTGCCAGCGGGGAAGGGCTATTGGGGCACGGAGATACGCAGTATTTT. The rearrangement links TRBV11-3 to TRBJ2-3; D possibly corresponds to TRBD1 (5 bases). Germline V lookup: CDR1 SGHNT, CDR2 YENEEA. Trimming removed 8 bases from V and 5 bases from J, with 23 bases in between. This CDR3 has 16 residues.